The next 10 T cell receptor beta chains were all read from a single sample in a study of cytomegalovirus exposure and HLA in healthy donors. The data were produced by immunoSEQ multiplex PCR, yet TCRdb's version contains in-frame clones alone and is incomplete. The table includes some 120,000 clones, roughly 89% detected once. Sample: PBMCs. These receptors all stem from a man aged 30-40 years in good health and CMV-seronegative.

The V call is TRBV27, the J call TRBJ1-6; D is uncertain. The CDR3 spans 16 residues. Germline CDR1 reads MNHEY; CDR2 reads SMNVEV (reference sequence). The V gene lost 6 bases and the J gene lost 2 bases, with 14 bases spanning the gap. The CDR3 reads CASSPSIGAYNSPLHF. CDR3 nucleotides: TGTGCCAGCAGCCCGAGTATCGGAGCCTATAATTCACCCCTCCACTTT.

This chain joins TRBV6-5 and TRBJ2-1; the match to TRBD2 covers 7 bases. Germline CDR1 MNHEY, CDR2 SVGAGI. V lost 2 bases to trimming and J lost 1 base; unmatched junction nucleotides: 2. This CDR3 comprises 15 residues. As DNA, the CDR3 is TGTGCCAGCAGTTACGGGGGAGGGTCCTACAATGAGCAGTTCTTC. This gives the protein CASSYGGGSYNEQFF.

This chain connects TRBV18 to TRBJ2-7, with D possibly being TRBD1 (5 bases). The CDR3 consists of 14 residues. Germline-derived CDR1 and CDR2 are KGHSH and LQKENI. Trimming removed 2 bases from V and 4 bases from J, with 12 bases in between. CDR3 DNA sequence: TGTGCCAGCTCACCAGGGCAGGGCCTTTACGAGCAGTACTTC. This encodes CASSPGQGLYEQYF.

The rearrangement joins TRBV6-1 to TRBJ1-5, with a weak D call TRBD1 (6 bases). The germline CDR1 and CDR2 sequences are MNHNS and SASEGT. V gave up 3 bases and J gave up 5 bases, with 14 bases separating them. The CDR3 extends over 15 amino acids. The CDR3: CASSDVGQFHQPQHF. CDR3 nucleotides: TGTGCCAGCAGTGACGTTGGACAGTTCCATCAGCCCCAGCATTTT.

This clone was detected a few times. The CDR3 region is CASSLGSTLHF. The CDR3 DNA reads TGTGCCAGCAGCTTGGGCAGCACCCTCCACTTT. The chain uses TRBV7-9 and TRBJ1-6; D remains ambiguous. V lost 3 bases to trimming and J lost 14 bases, with 8 bases between them. The CDR3 contains 11 residues. Per the germline V gene, CDR1 is SEHNR and CDR2 is FQNEAQ (reference sequence).

The chain joins TRBV5-6 to TRBJ2-3; TRBD1 aligns across 9 bases. This CDR3 region has 15 residues. V trimming: 0 bases; J trimming: 4 bases; junction bases outside the gene matches: 3. Germline-derived CDR1 and CDR2 are SGHDT and YYEEEE. The CDR3 DNA is TGTGCCAGCAGCTTGGGACAGGGGGGGCCAGATACGCAGTATTTT. Its protein is CASSLGQGGPDTQYF.

The gene calls are TRBV7-3 and TRBJ2-1, with D perhaps matching TRBD2 (6 bases). Germline CDR1 is SGHTA and CDR2 is FQGTGA. This CDR3 has 13 amino acids. Trimming pared 2 bases from V and 8 bases from J, leaving 10 bases between. The CDR3 region is CASSLYSGDEQFF. Here the CDR3 DNA reads TGTGCCAGCAGCTTATATTCGGGGGATGAGCAGTTCTTC.

The genes are TRBV6-5 and TRBJ1-3, with 7 bases lining up with TRBD1. Losses at the gene ends were 4 bases for V and 2 bases for J; bases not matched to a gene: 5. Germline lookup yields CDR1 MNHEY and CDR2 SVGAGI. The CDR3 sequence is 15 residues long. Written as DNA, the CDR3 is TGTGCCAGCAGTTGGACGACAGGGCCTGGAAACACCATATATTTT. Translating it yields CASSWTTGPGNTIYF.

This chain connects TRBV5-4 to TRBJ2-3; weak D call: TRBD2 (5 bases). With 6 bases removed from V and 1 base from J, the gap between germline ends came to 15 bases. Germline V gene sequence: CDR1 SGHNT, CDR2 YYREEE (reference sequence). The CDR3 is made up of 15 amino acids. The CDR3 spells CASTSPPGGTDTQYF. The CDR3 DNA sequence: TGTGCCAGCACCTCGCCGCCCGGGGGCACAGATACGCAGTATTTT.

The chain recombines TRBV6-4 with TRBJ1-1; D unclear. CDR3 length equals 13 residues. The ends were cut back, 5 bases at V and 2 bases at J, with 9 bases in the middle. Germline V lookup: CDR1 MRHNA, CDR2 SNTAGT. CDR3 sequence: CASSYGRNTEAFF. CDR3 nucleotide sequence: TGTGCCAGCAGTTATGGCAGAAACACTGAAGCTTTCTTT.